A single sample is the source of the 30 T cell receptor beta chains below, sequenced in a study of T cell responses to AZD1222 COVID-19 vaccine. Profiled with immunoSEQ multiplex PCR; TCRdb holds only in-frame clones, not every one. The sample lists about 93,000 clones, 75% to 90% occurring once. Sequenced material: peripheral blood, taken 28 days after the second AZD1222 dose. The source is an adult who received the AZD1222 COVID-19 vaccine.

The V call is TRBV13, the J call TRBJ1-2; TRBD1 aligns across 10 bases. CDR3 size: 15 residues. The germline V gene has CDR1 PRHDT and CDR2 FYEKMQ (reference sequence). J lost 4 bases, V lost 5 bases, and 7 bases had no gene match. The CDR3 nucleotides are TGTGCCAGCAGCAAAGACAGGGGGCAAAGCTATGGCTACACCTTC. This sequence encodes CASSKDRGQSYGYTF.

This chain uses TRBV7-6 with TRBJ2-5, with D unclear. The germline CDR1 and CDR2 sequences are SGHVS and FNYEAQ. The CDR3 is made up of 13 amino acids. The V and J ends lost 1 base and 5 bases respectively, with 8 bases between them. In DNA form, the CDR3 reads TGTGCCAGCAGCTTAGTTAGGCGGGAGACCCAGTACTTC. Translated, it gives CASSLVRRETQYF.

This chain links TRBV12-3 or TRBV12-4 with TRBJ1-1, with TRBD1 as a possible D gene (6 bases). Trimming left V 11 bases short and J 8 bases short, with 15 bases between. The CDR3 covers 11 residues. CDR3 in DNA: TGTGCCGCTACAGGGCATGGGGAAGCTTTCTTT. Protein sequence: CAATGHGEAFF.

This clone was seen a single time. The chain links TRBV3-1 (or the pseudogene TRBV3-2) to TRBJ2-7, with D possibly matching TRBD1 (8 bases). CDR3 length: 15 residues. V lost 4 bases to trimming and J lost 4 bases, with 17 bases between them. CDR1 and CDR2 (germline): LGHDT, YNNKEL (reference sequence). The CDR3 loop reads CASSPGTGGGYEQYF. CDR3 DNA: TGTGCCAGCAGCCCCGGGACAGGCGGGGGTTACGAGCAGTACTTC.

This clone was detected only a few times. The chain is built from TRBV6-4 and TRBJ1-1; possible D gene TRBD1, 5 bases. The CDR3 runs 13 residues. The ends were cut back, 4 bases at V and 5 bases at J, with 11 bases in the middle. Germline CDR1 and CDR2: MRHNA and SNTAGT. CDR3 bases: TGTGCCAGCAGTGGTGGGGACGGGACTGAAGCTTTCTTT. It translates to CASSGGDGTEAFF.

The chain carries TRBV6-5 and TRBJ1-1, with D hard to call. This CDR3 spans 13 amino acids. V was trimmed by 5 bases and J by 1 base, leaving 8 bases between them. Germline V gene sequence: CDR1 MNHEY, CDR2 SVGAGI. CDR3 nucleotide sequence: TGTGCCAGCAGTCCCAACAAGAACACTGAAGCTTTCTTT. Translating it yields CASSPNKNTEAFF.

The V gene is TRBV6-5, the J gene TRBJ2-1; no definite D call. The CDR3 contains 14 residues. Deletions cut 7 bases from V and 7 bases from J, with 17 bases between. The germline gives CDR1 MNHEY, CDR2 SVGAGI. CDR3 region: CASTQVGSWNEQFF. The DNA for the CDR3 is TGTGCCAGCACCCAAGTCGGGTCATGGAATGAGCAGTTCTTC.

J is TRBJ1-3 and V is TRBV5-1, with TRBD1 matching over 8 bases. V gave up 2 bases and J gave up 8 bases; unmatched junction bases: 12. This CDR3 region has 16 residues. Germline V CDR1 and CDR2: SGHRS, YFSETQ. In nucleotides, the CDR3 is TGCGCCAGCAGCTTCTTTTCCGCAGGGGGCGCGGACACCATATATTTT. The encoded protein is CASSFFSAGGADTIYF.

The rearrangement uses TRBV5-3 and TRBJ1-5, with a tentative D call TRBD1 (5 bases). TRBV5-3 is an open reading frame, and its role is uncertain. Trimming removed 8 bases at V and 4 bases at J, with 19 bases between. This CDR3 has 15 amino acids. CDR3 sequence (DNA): TGTGCCAGGAATAGTAGGGGCAAGGTAAATCAGCCCCAGCATTTT. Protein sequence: CARNSRGKVNQPQHF.

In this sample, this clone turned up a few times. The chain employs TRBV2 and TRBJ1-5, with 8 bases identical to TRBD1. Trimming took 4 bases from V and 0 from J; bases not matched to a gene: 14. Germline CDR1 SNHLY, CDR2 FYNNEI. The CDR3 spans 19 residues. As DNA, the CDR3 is TGTGCCAGCAGTGGGTCCCGGACAGGGCGCTTCTATAGCAATCAGCCCCAGCATTTT. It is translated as CASSGSRTGRFYSNQPQHF.

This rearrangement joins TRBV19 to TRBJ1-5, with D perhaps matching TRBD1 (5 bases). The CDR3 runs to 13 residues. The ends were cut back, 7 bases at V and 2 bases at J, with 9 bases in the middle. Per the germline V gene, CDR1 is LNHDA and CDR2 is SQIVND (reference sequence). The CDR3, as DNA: TGTGCCAGTAATACCAGGGGCAATCAGCCCCAGCATTTT. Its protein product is CASNTRGNQPQHF. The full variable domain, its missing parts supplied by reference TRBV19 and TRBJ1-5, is DGGITQSPKYLFRKEGQNVTLSCEQNLNHDAMYWYRQDPGQGLRLIYYSQIVNDFQKGDIAEGYSVSREKKESFPLTVTSAQKNPTAFYLCASNTRGNQPQHFGDGTRLSIL.

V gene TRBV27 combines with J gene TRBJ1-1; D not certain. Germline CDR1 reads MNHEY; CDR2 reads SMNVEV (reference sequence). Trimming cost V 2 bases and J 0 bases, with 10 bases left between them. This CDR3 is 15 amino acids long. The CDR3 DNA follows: TGTGCCAGCAGTTTACTGTGGGGTATGAACACTGAAGCTTTCTTT. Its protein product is CASSLLWGMNTEAFF.

The CDR3 coding sequence is TGTGCCAGCAGCTTTTTTGGATCCTGGGACAGGGAAGTCCAGCCCCAGCATTTT. This translates into CASSFFGSWDREVQPQHF. The chain has TRBV5-6 and TRBJ1-5, with 9 bases fitting TRBD1. J was trimmed by 7 bases and V by 2 bases; bases with no gene match: 16. The CDR3 has 18 amino acids. Germline CDR1 and CDR2: SGHDT and YYEEEE. Full variable domain (missing parts from reference TRBV5-6 and TRBJ1-5): DAGVTQSPTHLIKTRGQQVTLRCSPKSGHDTVSWYQQALGQGPQFIFQYYEEEERQRGNFPDRFSGHQFPNYSSELNVNALLLGDSALYLCASSFFGSWDREVQPQHFGDGTRLSIL.

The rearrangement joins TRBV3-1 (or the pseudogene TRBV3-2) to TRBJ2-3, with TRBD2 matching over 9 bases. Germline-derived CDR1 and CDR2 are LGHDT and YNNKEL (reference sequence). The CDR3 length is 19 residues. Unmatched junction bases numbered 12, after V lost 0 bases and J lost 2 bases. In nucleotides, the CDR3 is TGTGCCAGCAGCCAAGAAGCCCCGGGACTAGCCTCACTCACAGATACGCAGTATTTT. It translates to CASSQEAPGLASLTDTQYF.

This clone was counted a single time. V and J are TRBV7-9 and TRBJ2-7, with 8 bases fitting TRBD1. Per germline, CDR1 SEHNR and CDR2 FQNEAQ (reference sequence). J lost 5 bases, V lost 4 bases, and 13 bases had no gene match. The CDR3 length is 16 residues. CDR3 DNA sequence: TGTGCCAGCAGCTCCGGACAGGGCCACCTTCGGGACGAGCAGTACTTC. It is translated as CASSSGQGHLRDEQYF.

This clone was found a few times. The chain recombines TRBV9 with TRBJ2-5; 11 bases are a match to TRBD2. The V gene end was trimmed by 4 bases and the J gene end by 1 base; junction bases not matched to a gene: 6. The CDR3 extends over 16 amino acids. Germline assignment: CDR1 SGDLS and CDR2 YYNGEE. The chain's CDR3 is CASSYGTSGLQETQYF. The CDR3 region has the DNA TGTGCCAGCAGCTACGGGACTAGCGGCCTCCAAGAGACCCAGTACTTC.

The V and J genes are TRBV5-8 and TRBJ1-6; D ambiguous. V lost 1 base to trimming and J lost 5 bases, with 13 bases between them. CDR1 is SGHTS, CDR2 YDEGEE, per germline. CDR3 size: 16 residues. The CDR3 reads CASSLLGSHDNSPLHF. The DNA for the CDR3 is TGTGCCAGCAGCTTGTTGGGCAGCCACGATAATTCACCCCTCCACTTT. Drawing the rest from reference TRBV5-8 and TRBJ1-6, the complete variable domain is EAGVTQSPTHLIKTRGQQATLRCSPISGHTSVYWYQQALGLGLQFLLWYDEGEERNRGNFPPRFSGRQFPNYSSELNVNALELEDSALYLCASSLLGSHDNSPLHFGNGTRLTVT.

Written as DNA, the CDR3 is TGTGCCAGCAGCTTACTCCTTCATGGCTACACCTTC. Translation: CASSLLLHGYTF. The chain combines TRBV7-9 with TRBJ1-2, with unresolved D. The CDR3 is 12 amino acids. V lost 2 bases and J lost 6, with 7 bases in between. The germline V gene encodes CDR1 SEHNR and CDR2 FQNEAQ (reference sequence).

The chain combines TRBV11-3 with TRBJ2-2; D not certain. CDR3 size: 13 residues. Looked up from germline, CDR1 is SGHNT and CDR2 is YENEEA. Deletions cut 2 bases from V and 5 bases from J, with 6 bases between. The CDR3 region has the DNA TGTGCCAGCAGCTTAAAACTTACCGGGGAGCTGTTTTTT. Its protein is CASSLKLTGELFF. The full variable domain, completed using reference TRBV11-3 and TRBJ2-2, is EAGVVQSPRYKIIEKKQPVAFWCNPISGHNTLYWYLQNLGQGPELLIRYENEEAVDDSQLPKDRFSAERLKGVDSTLKIQPAELGDSAVYLCASSLKLTGELFFGEGSRLTVL.

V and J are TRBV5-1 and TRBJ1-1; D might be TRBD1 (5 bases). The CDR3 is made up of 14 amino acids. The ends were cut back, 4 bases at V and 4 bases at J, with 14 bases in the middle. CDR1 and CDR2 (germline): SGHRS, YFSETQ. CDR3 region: CASSTLAGTTEAFF. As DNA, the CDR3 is TGCGCCAGCAGCACCCTGGCAGGGACCACTGAAGCTTTCTTT.

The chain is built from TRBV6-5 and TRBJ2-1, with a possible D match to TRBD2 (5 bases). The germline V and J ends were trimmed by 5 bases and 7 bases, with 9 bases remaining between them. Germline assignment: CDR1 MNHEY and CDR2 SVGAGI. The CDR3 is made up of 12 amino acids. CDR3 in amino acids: CASSPTSNEQFF. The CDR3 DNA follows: TGTGCCAGCAGTCCCACTAGTAATGAGCAGTTCTTC.

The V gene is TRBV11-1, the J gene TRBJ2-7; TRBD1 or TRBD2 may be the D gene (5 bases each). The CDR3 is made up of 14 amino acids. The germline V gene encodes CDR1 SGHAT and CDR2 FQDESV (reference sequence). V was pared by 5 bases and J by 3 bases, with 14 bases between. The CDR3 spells CASSPGTDFYEQYF. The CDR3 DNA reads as TGTGCCAGCAGCCCCGGGACGGATTTCTACGAGCAGTACTTC.

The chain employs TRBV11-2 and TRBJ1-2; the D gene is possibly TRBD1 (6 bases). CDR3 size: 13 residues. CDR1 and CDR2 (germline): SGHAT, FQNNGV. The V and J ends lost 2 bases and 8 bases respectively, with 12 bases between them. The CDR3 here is CASSLLGARGYTF. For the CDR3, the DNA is TGTGCCAGCAGCTTATTGGGGGCGCGGGGCTACACCTTC.

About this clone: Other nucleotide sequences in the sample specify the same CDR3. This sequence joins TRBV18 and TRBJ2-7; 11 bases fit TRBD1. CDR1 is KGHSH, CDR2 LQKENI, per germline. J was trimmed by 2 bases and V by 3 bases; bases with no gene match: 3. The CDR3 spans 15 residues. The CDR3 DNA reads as TGTGCCAGCTCACCCCCGGGACAGGGGGCCTACGAGCAGTACTTC. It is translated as CASSPPGQGAYEQYF. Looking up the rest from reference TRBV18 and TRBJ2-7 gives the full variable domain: NAGVMQNPRHLVRRRGQEARLRCSPMKGHSHVYWYRQLPEEGLKFMVYLQKENIIDESGMPKERFSAEFPKEGPSILRIQQVVRGDSAAYFCASSPPGQGAYEQYFGPGTRLTVT.

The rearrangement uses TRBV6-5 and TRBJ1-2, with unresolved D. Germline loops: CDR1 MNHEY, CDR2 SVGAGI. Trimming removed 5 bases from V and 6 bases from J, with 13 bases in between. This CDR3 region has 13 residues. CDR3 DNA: TGTGCCAGCAGTCCTCGGAGATTTGATGGCTACACCTTC. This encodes CASSPRRFDGYTF.

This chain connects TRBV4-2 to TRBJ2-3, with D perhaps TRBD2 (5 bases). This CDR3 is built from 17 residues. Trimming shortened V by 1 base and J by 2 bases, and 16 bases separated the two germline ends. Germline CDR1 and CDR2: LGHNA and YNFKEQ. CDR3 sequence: CASSQAGSTINTDTQYF. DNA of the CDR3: TGTGCCAGCAGCCAAGCCGGTTCGACTATTAACACAGATACGCAGTATTTT.

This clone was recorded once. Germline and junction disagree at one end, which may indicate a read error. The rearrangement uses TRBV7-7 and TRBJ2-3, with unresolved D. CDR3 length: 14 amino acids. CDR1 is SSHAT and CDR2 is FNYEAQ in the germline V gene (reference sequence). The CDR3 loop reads CASSQTGRTDTQYF. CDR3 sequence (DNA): TGTGCTAGCAGCCAGACCGGAAGGACAGATACGCAGTATTTT.

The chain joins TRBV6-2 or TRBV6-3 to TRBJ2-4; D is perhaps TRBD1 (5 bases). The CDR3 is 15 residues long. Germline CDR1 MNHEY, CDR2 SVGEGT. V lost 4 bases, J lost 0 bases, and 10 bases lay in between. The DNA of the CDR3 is TGTGCCAGCAGTTCCCCGACAGTAGCCAAAAACATTCAGTACTTC. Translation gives CASSSPTVAKNIQYF.

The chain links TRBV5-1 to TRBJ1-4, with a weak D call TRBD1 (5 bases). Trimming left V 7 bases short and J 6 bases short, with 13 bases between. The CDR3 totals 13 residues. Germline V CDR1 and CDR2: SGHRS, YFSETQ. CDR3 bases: TGCGCCAGCCACGGGGACTGGGATGAAAAACTGTTTTTT. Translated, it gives CASHGDWDEKLFF.

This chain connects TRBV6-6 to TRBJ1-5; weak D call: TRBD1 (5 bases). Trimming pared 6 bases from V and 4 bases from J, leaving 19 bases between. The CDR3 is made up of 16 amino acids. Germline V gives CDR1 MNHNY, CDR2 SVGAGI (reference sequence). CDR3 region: CASRRDPWKSNQPQHF. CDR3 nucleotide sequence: TGTGCCAGCAGGAGGGACCCCTGGAAGTCAAATCAGCCCCAGCATTTT.